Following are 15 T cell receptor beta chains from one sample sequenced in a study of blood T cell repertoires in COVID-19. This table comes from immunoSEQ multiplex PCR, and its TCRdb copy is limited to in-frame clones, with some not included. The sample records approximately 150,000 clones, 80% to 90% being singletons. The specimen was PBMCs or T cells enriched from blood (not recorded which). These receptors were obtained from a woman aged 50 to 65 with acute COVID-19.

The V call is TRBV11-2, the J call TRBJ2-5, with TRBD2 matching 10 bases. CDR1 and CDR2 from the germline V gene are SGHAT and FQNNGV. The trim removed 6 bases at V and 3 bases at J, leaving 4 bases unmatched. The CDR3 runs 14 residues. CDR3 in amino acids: CASRKLAGKETQYF. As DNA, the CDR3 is TGTGCCAGCAGAAAACTAGCGGGAAAAGAGACCCAGTACTTC.

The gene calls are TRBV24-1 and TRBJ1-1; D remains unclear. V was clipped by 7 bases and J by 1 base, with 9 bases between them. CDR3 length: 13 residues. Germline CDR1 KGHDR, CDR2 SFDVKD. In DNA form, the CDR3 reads TGTGCCACCAGCAACACCGAGAACACTGAAGCTTTCTTT. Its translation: CATSNTENTEAFF.

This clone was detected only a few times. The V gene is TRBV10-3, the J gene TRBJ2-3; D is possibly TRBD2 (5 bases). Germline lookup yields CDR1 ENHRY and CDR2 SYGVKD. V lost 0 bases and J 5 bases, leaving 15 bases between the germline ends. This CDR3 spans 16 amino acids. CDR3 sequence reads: CAISESTDLGVDTQYF. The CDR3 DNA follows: TGTGCCATCAGTGAGTCGACGGACTTAGGAGTAGATACGCAGTATTTT.

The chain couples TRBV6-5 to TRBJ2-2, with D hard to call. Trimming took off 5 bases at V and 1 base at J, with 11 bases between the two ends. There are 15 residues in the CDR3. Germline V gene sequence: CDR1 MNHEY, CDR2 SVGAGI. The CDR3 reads CASSPGLVNTGELFF. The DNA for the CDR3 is TGTGCCAGCAGTCCGGGTTTGGTGAACACCGGGGAGCTGTTTTTT.

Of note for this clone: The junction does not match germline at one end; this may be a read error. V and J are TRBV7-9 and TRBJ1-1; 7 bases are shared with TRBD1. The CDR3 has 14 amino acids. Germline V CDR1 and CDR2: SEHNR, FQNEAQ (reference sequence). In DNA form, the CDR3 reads TGTGCCAGCATCTTACAAGGGGGCTCACCTGAAGCTTTCTTT. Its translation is CASILQGGSPEAFF.

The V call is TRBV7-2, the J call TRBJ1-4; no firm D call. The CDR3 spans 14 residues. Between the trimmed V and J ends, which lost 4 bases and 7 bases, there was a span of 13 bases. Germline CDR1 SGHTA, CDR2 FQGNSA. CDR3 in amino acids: CASSSPPAGEKLFF. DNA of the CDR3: TGTGCCAGCAGCTCTCCCCCGGCGGGTGAAAAACTGTTTTTT.

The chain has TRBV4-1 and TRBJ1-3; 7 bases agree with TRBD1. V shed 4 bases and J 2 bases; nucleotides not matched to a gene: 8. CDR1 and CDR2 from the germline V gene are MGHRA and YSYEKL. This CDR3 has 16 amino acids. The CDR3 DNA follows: TGCGCCAGCAGCCCACGCTCGGACAGGACTGGAAACACCATATATTTT. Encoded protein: CASSPRSDRTGNTIYF.

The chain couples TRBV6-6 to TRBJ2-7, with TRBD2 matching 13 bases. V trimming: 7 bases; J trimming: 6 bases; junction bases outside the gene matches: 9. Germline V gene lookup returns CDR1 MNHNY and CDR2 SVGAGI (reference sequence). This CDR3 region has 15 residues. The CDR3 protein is CASTGLAGDLAEQYF. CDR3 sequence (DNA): TGTGCCAGCACAGGACTAGCGGGAGATTTGGCCGAGCAGTACTTC.

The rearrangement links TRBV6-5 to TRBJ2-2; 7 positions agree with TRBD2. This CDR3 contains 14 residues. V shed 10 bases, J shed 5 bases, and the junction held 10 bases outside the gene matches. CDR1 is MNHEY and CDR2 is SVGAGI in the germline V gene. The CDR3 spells CANSREDPTGELFF. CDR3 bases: TGTGCCAACTCCCGGGAGGACCCGACCGGGGAGCTGTTTTTT.

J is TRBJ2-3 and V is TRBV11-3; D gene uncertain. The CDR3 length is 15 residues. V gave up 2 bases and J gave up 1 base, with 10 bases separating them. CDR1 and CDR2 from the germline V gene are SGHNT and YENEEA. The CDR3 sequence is CASSLTFQGTDTQYF. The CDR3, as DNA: TGTGCCAGCAGCTTAACGTTTCAGGGCACAGATACGCAGTATTTT.

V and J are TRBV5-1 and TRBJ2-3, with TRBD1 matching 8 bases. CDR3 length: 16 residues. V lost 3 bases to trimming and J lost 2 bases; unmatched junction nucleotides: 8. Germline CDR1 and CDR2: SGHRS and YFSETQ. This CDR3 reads CASSSTGTGITDTQYF. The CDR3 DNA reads TGCGCCAGCAGCTCAACCGGGACAGGCATCACAGATACGCAGTATTTT.

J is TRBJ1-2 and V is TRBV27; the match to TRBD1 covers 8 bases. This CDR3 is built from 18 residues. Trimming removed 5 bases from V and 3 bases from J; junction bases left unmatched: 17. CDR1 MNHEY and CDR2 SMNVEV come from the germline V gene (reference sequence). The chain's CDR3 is CASSPLRSRTGGYYGYTF. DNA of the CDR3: TGTGCCAGCAGTCCACTGAGATCAAGAACAGGGGGGTACTATGGCTACACCTTC.

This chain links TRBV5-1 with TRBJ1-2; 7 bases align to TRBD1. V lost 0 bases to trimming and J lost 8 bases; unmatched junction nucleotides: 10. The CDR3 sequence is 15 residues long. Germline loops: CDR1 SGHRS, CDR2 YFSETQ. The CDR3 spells CASSLAEQGLEGYTF. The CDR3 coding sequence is TGCGCCAGCAGCTTGGCCGAACAGGGGCTTGAGGGCTACACCTTC.

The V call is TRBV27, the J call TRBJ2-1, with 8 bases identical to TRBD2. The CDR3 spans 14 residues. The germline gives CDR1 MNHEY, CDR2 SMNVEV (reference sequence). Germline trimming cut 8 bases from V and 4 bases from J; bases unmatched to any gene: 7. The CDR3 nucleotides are TGTGCCAGCCGGGGGGCGGGAGGTTACAATGAGCAGTTCTTC. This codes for CASRGAGGYNEQFF.

DNA of the CDR3: TGTGCCAGTAGTATGGACAGGGGAATAGGTCAGCCCCAGCATTTT. The encoded protein is CASSMDRGIGQPQHF. V and J are TRBV19 and TRBJ1-5, with 9 bases that match TRBD1. The CDR3 totals 15 residues. Germline trimming cut 3 bases from V and 6 bases from J; bases unmatched to any gene: 6. Germline assignment: CDR1 LNHDA and CDR2 SQIVND (reference sequence).